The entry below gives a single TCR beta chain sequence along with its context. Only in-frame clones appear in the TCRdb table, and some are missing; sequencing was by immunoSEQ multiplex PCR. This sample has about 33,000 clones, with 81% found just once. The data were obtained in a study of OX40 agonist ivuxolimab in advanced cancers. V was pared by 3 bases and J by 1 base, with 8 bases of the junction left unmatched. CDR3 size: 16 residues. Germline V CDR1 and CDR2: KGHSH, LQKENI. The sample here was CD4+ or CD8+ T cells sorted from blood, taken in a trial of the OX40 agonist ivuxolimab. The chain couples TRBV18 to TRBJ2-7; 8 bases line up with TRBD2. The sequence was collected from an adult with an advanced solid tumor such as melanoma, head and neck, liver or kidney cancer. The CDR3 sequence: CASSPGGGLGSYEQYF. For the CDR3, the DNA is TGTGCCAGCTCACCGGGTGGGGGACTAGGTTCCTACGAGCAGTACTTC.